The 9 T cell receptor beta chains below come from one sample, sequenced in a study of molecular identifiers for immune sequencing clone quantification. Via MiXCR, TCRdb re-called the PCR reads, giving one row per CDR3 protein. The table has about half a million distinct CDR3 sequences, around 21% seen once. The sequencing sample was made of naive CD8+ T cells from blood, with Jurkat cell RNA spiked in. Subset of the sample: FACS-sorted CD8+CD4-CCR7+CD45RA+ naive T cells. These TCRs come from a human donor in good health. Some libraries in this study had Jurkat cell RNA spiked in.

Points on this clonotype: A read error is possible here, since a much larger clone lies one base away. The V and J genes are TRBV12-3 or TRBV12-4 and TRBJ2-1; 9 bases agree with TRBD1. The CDR3 extends over 13 amino acids. The CDR3 DNA reads TGTGCCGGCAGAGGGACAGGGATCGATGAGCAGTTCTTC. Translating gives CAGRGTGIDEQFF.

This sequence joins TRBV2 and TRBJ1-4, with 8 bases fitting TRBD1. In germline, CDR1 is SNHLY, CDR2 FYNNEI. The CDR3 spans 13 residues. The trim removed 10 bases at V and 10 bases at J, leaving 11 bases unmatched. The CDR3 DNA follows: TGTGCCACCTGGGGACAGGCTGAGGGAAAACTGTTTTTT. It specifies CATWGQAEGKLFF.

Notes on this clonotype: A much bigger clone sits one base away, suggesting this may be a read error. The chain is built from TRBV7-2 and TRBJ2-7; 9 bases match TRBD1. The CDR3 has 14 amino acids. CDR1 is SGHTA and CDR2 is FQGNSA in the germline V gene. V lost 5 bases and J lost 3; bases outside the gene matches: 5. This CDR3 reads CASSVGQGRYEQYF. In DNA form, the CDR3 reads TGTGCCAGCAGCGTCGGACAGGGGCGCTACGAGCAGTACTTC.

There are many counts of this clonotype. J is TRBJ1-1 and V is TRBV7-9; D remains ambiguous. CDR1 and CDR2 (germline): SEHNR, FQNEAQ (reference sequence). Trimming shortened V by 4 bases and J by 5 bases, and 17 bases separated the two germline ends. This CDR3 region has 15 residues. In nucleotides, the CDR3 is TGTGCCAGCAGCTGGGAAGACGGGCAAGAGACTGAAGCTTTCTTT. Translation: CASSWEDGQETEAFF.

This clonotype has only a few counts. The rearrangement links TRBV4-3 to TRBJ2-1; TRBD2 matches 11 bases. V lost 0 bases to trimming and J lost 5 bases; unmatched junction nucleotides: 6. This CDR3 is 17 amino acids long. CDR1 and CDR2 from the germline V gene are LGHNA and YSLEER. The DNA of the CDR3 is TGCGCCAGCAGCCAAGACATACCGGGACTAGCGGACAATGAGCAGTTCTTC. This gives the protein CASSQDIPGLADNEQFF.

As to this clonotype: A clone one base away is much larger, so this may be a read error. This sequence joins TRBV7-3 and TRBJ2-3, with 13 bases matching TRBD2. Germline trimming cut 5 bases from V and 8 bases from J; bases unmatched to any gene: 4. Germline loops: CDR1 SGHTA, CDR2 FQGTGA. This CDR3 is 14 amino acids long. CDR3 sequence: CASSRLAGGGTQYF. Here the CDR3 DNA reads TGTGCCAGCAGCCGACTAGCGGGAGGAGGTACGCAGTATTTT.

The chain carries TRBV9 and TRBJ1-6; 8 bases fit TRBD1. V was clipped by 3 bases and J by 6 bases; unmatched bases: 2. The CDR3 runs 14 residues. Germline values: CDR1 SGDLS, CDR2 YYNGEE. CDR3 sequence reads: CASSATGVNSPLHF. CDR3 bases: TGTGCCAGCAGCGCGACAGGGGTTAATTCACCCCTCCACTTT.

This clonotype was seen ten or more times. The rearrangement uses TRBV4-1 and TRBJ1-1; a possible D gene is TRBD1 (5 bases). The CDR3 has 13 amino acids. V gave up 1 base and J gave up 6 bases, with 9 bases separating them. Germline lookup yields CDR1 MGHRA and CDR2 YSYEKL. DNA for the CDR3: TGCGCCAGCAGCCAAGCACTGGGGGCTGAAGCTTTCTTT. Amino acid sequence: CASSQALGAEAFF.

This clonotype was counted only a few times. The chain joins TRBV5-1 to TRBJ2-1, with 13 bases identical to TRBD2. The J segment lost 8 bases and the V segment lost 4 bases, leaving 9 bases of the junction unmatched. CDR1 SGHRS and CDR2 YFSETQ come from the germline V gene. The CDR3 has 16 residues. The DNA for the CDR3 is TGCGCCAGCAGCCCTCCGGGACTAGCGGGGAGGGATGAGCAGTTCTTC. Protein sequence: CASSPPGLAGRDEQFF. Drawing the rest from reference TRBV5-1 and TRBJ2-1, the complete variable domain is KAGVTQTPRYLIKTRGQQVTLSCSPISGHRSVSWYQQTPGQGLQFLFEYFSETQRNKGNFPGRFSGRQFSNSRSEMNVSTLELGDSALYLCASSPPGLAGRDEQFFGPGTRLTVL.